The 17 T cell receptor beta chains presented below share a single source sample, sequenced in a study of OX40 agonist ivuxolimab in advanced cancers. TCRdb's table, derived via immunoSEQ multiplex PCR, lists solely in-frame clones and lacks some. The data show about 82,000 clones, roughly 86% seen once. The sequences come from CD4+ or CD8+ T cells sorted from blood, collected in a trial of the OX40 agonist ivuxolimab. These receptors were taken from an adult with an advanced solid tumor such as melanoma, head and neck, liver or kidney cancer.

The rearrangement uses TRBV11-2 and TRBJ1-5, with 10 nucleotides matching TRBD1. CDR1 SGHAT and CDR2 FQNNGV come from the germline V gene. Trimming cost V 5 bases and J 5 bases; bases outside gene matches: 9. The CDR3 runs 16 residues. In nucleotides, the CDR3 is TGTGCCAGCAGCCGAAGCCGGACAGGGGGATATCAGCCCCAGCATTTT. Translation gives CASSRSRTGGYQPQHF.

V usage is TRBV6-1 and J usage is TRBJ1-2; D is ambiguous. Germline V gene sequence: CDR1 MNHNS, CDR2 SASEGT. CDR3 length equals 13 residues. V dropped 2 bases and J dropped 5 bases, with 9 bases sitting between them. CDR3: CASSETGVYGYTF. The DNA of the CDR3 is TGTGCCAGCAGTGAAACTGGTGTATATGGCTACACCTTC.

V and J are TRBV7-9 and TRBJ2-4; 9 nucleotides match TRBD1. V lost 5 bases, J lost 6 bases, and 5 bases stayed unmatched. The CDR3 is 14 residues long. From germline, CDR1 is SEHNR and CDR2 FQNEAQ (reference sequence). The CDR3 nucleotides are TGTGCCAGCAGCCGGACAGGGGTGACAAACATTCAGTACTTC. This encodes CASSRTGVTNIQYF.

CDR3 in amino acids: CASSPGLAGAGSYNEQFF. CDR3 DNA: TGTGCCAGCTCACCAGGGCTAGCGGGAGCGGGGTCCTACAATGAGCAGTTCTTC. The V gene is TRBV18, the J gene TRBJ2-1, with 10 bases identical to TRBD2. The CDR3 has 18 amino acids. Germline values: CDR1 KGHSH, CDR2 LQKENI. J lost 1 base, V lost 2 bases, and 8 bases had no gene match.

The CDR3 DNA follows: TGTGCCAGCAGTTACTCGTTACAGGGTGGGGCCAACGTCCTGACTTTC. Amino acids: CASSYSLQGGANVLTF. The chain combines TRBV6-5 with TRBJ2-6, with D possibly matching TRBD1 (6 bases). The CDR3 is made up of 16 amino acids. The V end was cut by 0 bases, the J end by 3 bases, with 9 bases between. Germline-derived CDR1 and CDR2 are MNHEY and SVGAGI.

The chain carries TRBV28 and TRBJ2-7; TRBD2 matches at 9 bases. Trimming took 5 bases from V and 3 from J; bases not matched to a gene: 8. The CDR3 runs 15 residues. Germline-derived CDR1 and CDR2 are MDHEN and SYDVKM. The CDR3 here is CASSPGGSGSYEQYF. In DNA form, the CDR3 reads TGTGCCAGCAGTCCGGGGGGTAGCGGGAGCTACGAGCAGTACTTC.

The genes are TRBV5-1 and TRBJ1-1; TRBD1 aligns across 8 bases. Germline CDR1 SGHRS, CDR2 YFSETQ. J lost 1 base, V lost 4 bases, and 6 bases had no gene match. The CDR3 totals 15 residues. The CDR3 region has the DNA TGCGCCAGCAGCCCAAGGACAGGGCCGAACACTGAAGCTTTCTTT. This encodes CASSPRTGPNTEAFF.

J is TRBJ1-3 and V is TRBV6-6; D remains ambiguous. Germline assignment: CDR1 MNHNY and CDR2 SVGAGI (reference sequence). There are 14 residues in the CDR3. V was trimmed by 0 bases and J by 3 bases, leaving 6 bases between them. The CDR3 DNA reads as TGTGCCAGCAGTTACTCCGATAATGGAAACACCATATATTTT. Translation gives CASSYSDNGNTIYF.

The gene calls are TRBV5-1 and TRBJ1-4, with 8 bases that match TRBD1. Germline V gives CDR1 SGHRS, CDR2 YFSETQ. The CDR3 extends over 14 amino acids. V shed 2 bases, J shed 7 bases, and the junction held 4 bases outside the gene matches. The CDR3 nucleotides read TGCGCCAGCAGCTTCGGGACAGGTGTTGAAAAACTGTTTTTT. Protein product: CASSFGTGVEKLFF.

This clone was seen a few times. The rearrangement links TRBV7-2 to TRBJ2-7; no clear D gene. Germline V gene data show CDR1 as SGHTA and CDR2 as FQGNSA. Trimming cost V 4 bases and J 4 bases, with 5 bases left between them. The CDR3 has 11 amino acids. The CDR3 DNA reads TGTGCCAGCAGCTACTTATACGAGCAGTACTTC. This sequence encodes CASSYLYEQYF.

The rearrangement links TRBV7-9 to TRBJ2-1, with D perhaps assigned TRBD1 or TRBD2 (5 bases each). The V gene lost 4 bases and the J gene lost 15 bases, with 16 bases spanning the gap. The germline gives CDR1 SEHNR, CDR2 FQNEAQ (reference sequence). CDR3 length equals 12 residues. The CDR3 here is CASSSGTRGPFF. Here the CDR3 DNA reads TGTGCCAGCAGCTCCGGGACGCGTGGCCCGTTCTTC.

The chain employs TRBV11-3 and TRBJ2-3; no firm D call. The ends were cut back, 1 base at V and 6 bases at J, with 11 bases in the middle. The germline CDR1 and CDR2 sequences are SGHNT and YENEEA. CDR3 length equals 14 residues. The CDR3 region has the DNA TGTGCCAGCAGCTTAGGTACAGTCGGGGATACGCAGTATTTT. Translation: CASSLGTVGDTQYF.

This chain links TRBV10-3 with TRBJ2-5, with 7 positions matching TRBD2. The ends lost 5 bases at V and 2 bases at J; junction bases unmatched: 5. Looked up from germline, CDR1 is ENHRY and CDR2 is SYGVKD. This CDR3 has 14 amino acids. The CDR3 region has the DNA TGTGCCATCAGTAGACTAGCAGGTCAAGAGACCCAGTACTTC. It specifies CAISRLAGQETQYF.

The gene calls are TRBV19 and TRBJ2-7; D is possibly TRBD1 (6 bases). Germline V gene data show CDR1 as LNHDA and CDR2 as SQIVND (reference sequence). The germline V and J ends were trimmed by 3 bases and 3 bases, with 9 bases remaining between them. The CDR3 spans 13 residues. The CDR3 loop reads CASSIGRGYEQYF. The DNA for the CDR3 is TGTGCCAGTAGTATCGGCAGGGGCTACGAGCAGTACTTC.

This clone was picked up one time. Distinct nucleotide sequences in the sample also encode this CDR3. The rearrangement uses TRBV10-3 and TRBJ1-5; no clear D gene. This CDR3 is built from 14 residues. The germline CDR1 and CDR2 sequences are ENHRY and SYGVKD. Trimming removed 2 bases from V and 0 bases from J, with 5 bases in between. The CDR3 loop is CAISEGNSNQPQHF. The CDR3 DNA sequence: TGTGCCATCAGTGAGGGTAATAGCAATCAGCCCCAGCATTTT.

As to this clone: One end of the junction varies from germline; a read error may be responsible. The rearrangement joins TRBV30 to TRBJ1-6; D gene uncertain. The V gene's germline CDR1 is GTSNPN and CDR2 SVGIG (reference sequence). This CDR3 spans 12 amino acids. CDR3 sequence reads: CAWSVPGRTSRF. The CDR3 coding sequence is TGTGCCTGGAGTGTCCCGGGCCGTACTAGCCGCTTT.

There are a few counts of this clone. The chain has TRBV19 and TRBJ1-1; D gene ambiguous. The CDR3 is 13 residues long. Germline CDR1 LNHDA, CDR2 SQIVND (reference sequence). Trimming removed 5 bases from V and 12 bases from J, with 19 bases in between. CDR3 loop: CASSPRLERRTFF. The CDR3 region has the DNA TGTGCCAGTAGTCCTCGGTTAGAGAGGAGAACTTTCTTT.